The 12 T cell receptor beta chains below come from one sample, sequenced in a study of blood T cell repertoires in COVID-19. Sequencing used immunoSEQ multiplex PCR; TCRdb keeps in-frame clones, though not all of them. The sample shows under 200,000 clones, 88% of them seen only once. The sequencing sample was made of peripheral blood. Receptors originate from a man aged 50 or older who had recovered from COVID-19.

V usage is TRBV11-3 and J usage is TRBJ1-1, with unresolved D. The CDR3 is made up of 14 amino acids. Trimming cost V 5 bases and J 6 bases, with 16 bases left between them. CDR1 is SGHNT and CDR2 is YENEEA in the germline V gene. Here the CDR3 DNA reads TGTGCCAGCAGCCCCGGCCGAGGGTCTGCTGAAGCTTTCTTT. Translating it yields CASSPGRGSAEAFF.

The chain links TRBV5-6 to TRBJ1-4; TRBD1 aligns across 9 bases. Germline trimming cut 2 bases from V and 2 bases from J; bases unmatched to any gene: 10. Germline V gene lookup returns CDR1 SGHDT and CDR2 YYEEEE. CDR3 size: 18 residues. The CDR3 protein is CASSLLGTGWRTNEKLFF. DNA for the CDR3: TGTGCCAGCAGCTTACTCGGGACAGGGTGGAGGACTAATGAAAAACTGTTTTTT.

The V gene is TRBV2, the J gene TRBJ2-5; TRBD1 matches at 9 bases. The V gene end was trimmed by 4 bases and the J gene end by 4 bases; junction bases not matched to a gene: 4. The CDR3 runs 14 residues. Per the germline V gene, CDR1 is SNHLY and CDR2 is FYNNEI. CDR3 amino acids: CASSATGGGETQYF. CDR3 DNA sequence: TGTGCCAGCAGTGCTACAGGGGGCGGAGAGACCCAGTACTTC.

The rearrangement links TRBV19 to TRBJ1-2, with 7 bases that match TRBD1. CDR1 is LNHDA, CDR2 SQIVND, per germline (reference sequence). The trim removed 9 bases at V and 0 bases at J, leaving 13 bases unmatched. This CDR3 spans 16 amino acids. The CDR3 sequence is CASLRMDRPANYGYTF. The CDR3 DNA sequence: TGTGCCAGCCTACGTATGGACAGGCCAGCTAACTATGGCTACACCTTC. The full variable domain, completed using reference TRBV19 and TRBJ1-2, is DGGITQSPKYLFRKEGQNVTLSCEQNLNHDAMYWYRQDPGQGLRLIYYSQIVNDFQKGDIAEGYSVSREKKESFPLTVTSAQKNPTAFYLCASLRMDRPANYGYTFGSGTRLTVV.

V usage is TRBV28 and J usage is TRBJ1-4; D not certain. The CDR3 has 13 residues. Germline V lookup: CDR1 MDHEN, CDR2 SYDVKM. V dropped 2 bases and J dropped 7 bases, with 8 bases sitting between them. Written as DNA, the CDR3 is TGTGCCAGCAGTTTACTAGTGAGTGAAAAACTGTTTTTT. Residues: CASSLLVSEKLFF. The full variable domain, completed using reference TRBV28 and TRBJ1-4, is DVKVTQSSRYLVKRTGEKVFLECVQDMDHENMFWYRQDPGLGLRLIYFSYDVKMKEKGDIPEGYSVSREKKERFSLILESASTNQTSMYLCASSLLVSEKLFFGSGTQLSVL.

The chain is built from TRBV11-2 and TRBJ2-4; 11 positions match TRBD2. In germline, CDR1 is SGHAT, CDR2 FQNNGV. This CDR3 is 16 amino acids long. Trimming at V came to 5 bases and at J to 2 bases, leaving 5 bases not matched to a gene. The CDR3 DNA sequence: TGTGCCAGCAGCCTGACTAGCGGGGTCTCCAAAAACATTCAGTACTTC. Amino acids: CASSLTSGVSKNIQYF. The whole variable domain, remainder taken from reference TRBV11-2 and TRBJ2-4, is EAGVAQSPRYKIIEKRQSVAFWCNPISGHATLYWYQQILGQGPKLLIQFQNNGVVDDSQLPKDRFSAERLKGVDSTLKIQPAKLEDSAVYLCASSLTSGVSKNIQYFGAGTRLSVL.

This chain uses TRBV19 with TRBJ1-1; 7 positions match TRBD1. CDR3 length equals 15 residues. Germline V gene lookup returns CDR1 LNHDA and CDR2 SQIVND (reference sequence). Trimming took 6 bases from V and 7 from J; bases not matched to a gene: 14. Here the CDR3 reads CASRGELQGRSEAFF. The CDR3 nucleotides read TGTGCCAGTAGAGGGGAATTACAGGGGCGAAGTGAAGCTTTCTTT.

This clone has a single count. The CDR3 bases are TGTGCCAGCAGCCAAAACAGGGGGCATCAAGGCGGGGAGCTGTTTTTT. Protein sequence: CASSQNRGHQGGELFF. The chain carries TRBV7-2 and TRBJ2-2; 9 bases line up with TRBD1. Germline-derived CDR1 and CDR2 are SGHTA and FQGNSA. The CDR3 is made up of 16 amino acids. V trimming: 5 bases; J trimming: 7 bases; junction bases outside the gene matches: 11.

This chain connects TRBV23-1 to TRBJ2-2, with 7 bases matching TRBD2. TRBV23-1 is treated as an ORF (open reading frame) with a function not yet certain. Germline trimming cut 9 bases from V and 4 bases from J; bases unmatched to any gene: 11. CDR3 length equals 15 residues. This chain's CDR3 is CASRSGAGGTGELFF. Written as DNA, the CDR3 is TGCGCCAGTCGGAGCGGGGCGGGCGGCACCGGGGAGCTGTTTTTT.

This chain joins TRBV6-5 and TRBJ2-7; a possible D gene is TRBD1 (6 bases). The CDR3 is 15 amino acids. CDR1 MNHEY and CDR2 SVGAGI come from the germline V gene. Deletions cut 6 bases from V and 5 bases from J, with 20 bases between. In nucleotides, the CDR3 is TGTGCCAGCAGCTCGTACAGGGTTGGTAGTCACGAGCAGTACTTC. This gives the protein CASSSYRVGSHEQYF.

This clone was seen only once. The chain joins TRBV6-5 to TRBJ1-5; TRBD1 might be the D (5 bases). The germline CDR1 and CDR2 sequences are MNHEY and SVGAGI. The CDR3 spans 14 residues. With 6 bases removed from V and 0 bases from J, the gap between germline ends came to 9 bases. CDR3 sequence reads: CASRDRISNQPQHF. The CDR3 DNA is TGTGCCAGCAGAGACAGAATTAGCAATCAGCCCCAGCATTTT.

This chain connects TRBV19 to TRBJ1-2; 8 nucleotides match TRBD1. Trimming cost V 3 bases and J 8 bases; bases outside gene matches: 8. The CDR3 length is 14 residues. Germline assignment: CDR1 LNHDA and CDR2 SQIVND (reference sequence). The CDR3 reads CASSMVGQGGGYTF. The DNA for the CDR3 is TGTGCCAGTAGTATGGTTGGACAGGGAGGCGGCTACACCTTC. Drawing the rest from reference TRBV19 and TRBJ1-2, the complete variable domain is DGGITQSPKYLFRKEGQNVTLSCEQNLNHDAMYWYRQDPGQGLRLIYYSQIVNDFQKGDIAEGYSVSREKKESFPLTVTSAQKNPTAFYLCASSMVGQGGGYTFGSGTRLTVV.